Reported below is one T cell receptor (beta chain). Original data processing: Nucleated cell counts were estimated from reference gene primer amplification. Libraries were prepared by immunoSEQ multiplex PCR; TCRdb keeps only in-frame clonotypes and omits some of them. V and J calls and clone size are as listed in that table; D and trimming were resolved from the DNA. The sample consists of around 270,000 clones, around nine tenths of them appearing once. The data were taken from a study of blood T cell repertoires in COVID-19. Study-level information: Samples came from the United States, Italy and Spain, spanning acute and convalescent COVID-19.

CDR1 SGHTA and CDR2 FQGTGA come from the germline V gene. This CDR3 contains 18 residues. Losses at the gene ends were 1 base for V and 0 bases for J; bases not matched to a gene: 3. The TCR comes from a man between 40 and 49 years old who had recovered from COVID-19. The material sequenced was peripheral blood. The chain recombines TRBV7-3 with TRBJ2-2; 12 bases agree with TRBD2. The DNA of the CDR3 is TGTGCCAGCAGCTTAAAGGGACTAGCGGGCTCGAACACCGGGGAGCTGTTTTTT. This gives the protein CASSLKGLAGSNTGELFF.